This is a list of T cell receptor beta chains from one sample in a study of T-cell reconstitution after alpha-beta-depleted transplantation in children. TCRdb processed the PCR reads anew with MiXCR; each CDR3 protein has one entry. Of around 530,000 distinct CDR3 sequences listed, about 31% are singletons. Sequencing was performed on PBMCs from the stem cell graft donor, taken from the stem cell graft. These receptors originate from a human donor who donated a stem cell graft to a child with aplastic anemia. The CDR3 runs from the conserved cysteine through the conserved F or W. The order of the fields is V gene, J gene, D gene, CDR3 length, clone size, CDR3 protein, CDR3 DNA. D genes are given only for firm matches. Clone size, where shown, is once, few, many, or a class for clones that have expanded.

v_gene: TRBV29-1
j_gene: TRBJ2-1
d_gene: TRBD1
len: 13
abundance: .
CDR3aa: CSVQGAAYNEQFF
CDR3nt: TGCAGCGTGCAGGGGGCGGCTTACAATGAGCAGTTCTTC

v_gene: TRBV7-2
j_gene: TRBJ1-5
d_gene: .
len: 12
abundance: .
CDR3aa: CASSLVGHPQHF
CDR3nt: TGTGCCAGCAGCTTAGTCGGTCACCCCCAGCATTTT

v_gene: TRBV27
j_gene: TRBJ1-2
d_gene: .
len: 11
abundance: few
CDR3aa: CASSLGLGYTF
CDR3nt: TGTGCCAGCAGTTTGGGTCTTGGCTACACCTTC

v_gene: TRBV4-3
j_gene: TRBJ2-3
d_gene: TRBD2
len: 18
abundance: .
CDR3aa: CASSQAGGSGMRTDTQYF
CDR3nt: TGCGCCAGCAGCCAAGCGGGGGGAAGCGGGATGCGCACAGATACGCAGTATTTT

v_gene: TRBV7-9
j_gene: TRBJ1-3
d_gene: .
len: 14
abundance: .
CDR3aa: CASSSNRAGNTIYF
CDR3nt: TGTGCCAGCAGCTCCAACAGGGCTGGAAACACCATATATTTT

v_gene: TRBV20-1
j_gene: TRBJ2-1
d_gene: TRBD2
len: 14
abundance: .
CDR3aa: CSARAGTTLLHQFF
CDR3nt: TGCAGTGCTAGAGCTGGGACTACCCTACTTCATCAGTTCTTC

v_gene: TRBV29-1
j_gene: TRBJ1-2
d_gene: .
len: 13
abundance: few
CDR3aa: CSVEEGQVDGYTF
CDR3nt: TGCAGCGTTGAAGAGGGTCAGGTGGATGGCTACACCTTC

v_gene: TRBV29-1
j_gene: TRBJ2-5
d_gene: .
len: 13
abundance: .
CDR3aa: CSAKGVGEETQYF
CDR3nt: TGCAGCGCAAAGGGTGTAGGGGAAGAGACCCAGTACTTC

v_gene: TRBV6-1
j_gene: TRBJ1-5
d_gene: .
len: 17
abundance: .
CDR3aa: CASSPSLRRDTYQPQHF
CDR3nt: TGTGCCAGCAGTCCATCACTTCGGCGGGACACCTATCAGCCCCAGCATTTT

v_gene: TRBV7-8
j_gene: TRBJ2-3
d_gene: .
len: 15
abundance: .
CDR3aa: CASSLAVYSTDTQYF
CDR3nt: TGTGCCAGCAGCTTAGCGGTCTATAGCACAGATACGCAGTATTTT

v_gene: TRBV20-1
j_gene: TRBJ1-2
d_gene: .
len: 15
abundance: many
CDR3aa: CSASGGGSSNYGYTF
CDR3nt: TGCAGTGCTAGTGGAGGAGGTTCCTCTAACTATGGCTACACCTTC

v_gene: TRBV4-3
j_gene: TRBJ2-1
d_gene: TRBD2
len: 16
abundance: few
CDR3aa: CASSQAISGRSDEQFF
CDR3nt: TGCGCCAGCAGCCAAGCGATTAGCGGGAGGTCGGATGAGCAGTTCTTC

v_gene: TRBV12-3/TRBV12-4
j_gene: TRBJ2-3
d_gene: .
len: 14
abundance: few
CDR3aa: CASTLRGKGDTQYF
CDR3nt: TGTGCCAGCACCCTCAGGGGAAAGGGAGATACGCAGTATTTT

v_gene: TRBV7-9
j_gene: TRBJ1-2
d_gene: TRBD1
len: 16
abundance: .
CDR3aa: CASSARGTGFNYGYTF
CDR3nt: TGTGCCAGCAGCGCTAGGGGGACAGGGTTCAACTATGGCTACACCTTC

v_gene: TRBV29-1
j_gene: TRBJ2-5
d_gene: .
len: 13
abundance: .
CDR3aa: CSVERLSSETQYF
CDR3nt: TGCAGCGTTGAAAGGCTGTCCTCGGAGACCCAGTACTTC